This passage covers 24 T cell receptor beta chains from one sample sequenced in a study of identical twins. TCRdb used MiXCR to reprocess the 5' RACE reads, holding one entry per CDR3 protein. The sample lists 550,000 to 700,000 distinct CDR3 sequences; about 20% were seen once. This sample was shared with a second study, whose subject was T cells expressing NK-cell markers.

The sequencing sample was made of PBMCs. The receptors originated from a woman younger than 35 in good health.

This clonotype was observed many times. V usage is TRBV6-1 and J usage is TRBJ1-5; D gene ambiguous. The V end was cut by 0 bases, the J end by 6 bases, with 9 bases between. The germline CDR1 and CDR2 sequences are MNHNS and SASEGT. This CDR3 spans 14 amino acids. The CDR3 DNA reads TGTGCCAGCAGTGAAGCGGTGACCTCTCAGCCCCAGCATTTT. It specifies CASSEAVTSQPQHF.

The genes are TRBV5-1 and TRBJ2-1, with 13 nucleotides matching TRBD2. The CDR3 has 15 amino acids. Germline CDR1 SGHRS, CDR2 YFSETQ. Trimming cost V 7 bases and J 9 bases; bases outside gene matches: 10. As DNA, the CDR3 is TGCGCCAGCGGCTCCGGGACTAGCGGGATAGGTGAGCAGTTCTTC. It codes for CASGSGTSGIGEQFF. Full variable domain (rest looked up from reference TRBV5-1 and TRBJ2-1): KAGVTQTPRYLIKTRGQQVTLSCSPISGHRSVSWYQQTPGQGLQFLFEYFSETQRNKGNFPGRFSGRQFSNSRSEMNVSTLELGDSALYLCASGSGTSGIGEQFFGPGTRLTVL.

The sample holds many counts of this clonotype. The chain employs TRBV20-1 and TRBJ2-1; D gene ambiguous. V shed 3 bases and J shed 0 bases, with 6 bases lying between them. CDR1 and CDR2 (germline): DFQATT, SNEGSKA (reference sequence). This CDR3 is 13 amino acids long. CDR3 nucleotides: TGCAGTGCTAGTAGAAGCTCCTACAATGAGCAGTTCTTC. It is translated as CSASRSSYNEQFF.

This clonotype was counted a single time. The gene calls are TRBV27 and TRBJ2-6; the D is unclear. Trimming shortened V by 6 bases and J by 0 bases, and 9 bases separated the two germline ends. Looked up from germline, CDR1 is MNHEY and CDR2 is SMNVEV (reference sequence). This CDR3 contains 15 residues. The CDR3, as DNA: TGTGCCAGCAGCCCAGACTTCTCTGGGGCCAACGTCCTGACTTTC. As protein: CASSPDFSGANVLTF.

The genes are TRBV12-3 or TRBV12-4 and TRBJ2-3, with D perhaps TRBD1 (6 bases). The CDR3 loop spans 14 amino acids. The ends were cut back, 6 bases at V and 4 bases at J, with 14 bases in the middle. The CDR3 DNA sequence: TGTGCCAGCAGCCCAGGGGACCGTCCAGATACGCAGTATTTT. As protein: CASSPGDRPDTQYF.

Worth noting for this clonotype: A much bigger clone sits one base away, suggesting this may be a read error. J is TRBJ1-1 and V is TRBV20-1; D not certain. Germline CDR1 is DFQATT and CDR2 is SNEGSKA (reference sequence). V was pared by 6 bases and J by 1 base, with 9 bases between. The CDR3 totals 12 residues. This CDR3 is CSAPSGNTEAFF. CDR3 DNA sequence: TGCAGTGCCCCCAGTGGGAACACTGAAGCTTTCTTT.

This clonotype was detected only a few times. The rearrangement uses TRBV4-2 and TRBJ1-1, with D unclear. Germline assignment: CDR1 LGHNA and CDR2 YNFKEQ. This CDR3 has 11 amino acids. Trimming stripped 7 bases from V and 3 bases from J, with 6 bases between. For the CDR3, the DNA is TGTGCCAGCAAGGGAGACACTGAAGCTTTCTTT. The encoded protein is CASKGDTEAFF.

J is TRBJ1-6 and V is TRBV2, with D unclear. CDR1 SNHLY and CDR2 FYNNEI come from the germline V gene. The CDR3 has 11 residues. V was cut by 3 bases and J by 14 bases, with 8 bases left in between. The CDR3 DNA follows: TGTGCCAGCAGTGATAAGGGTACCCTCCACTTT. Encoded protein: CASSDKGTLHF.

The chain joins TRBV20-1 to TRBJ2-1; 10 bases agree with TRBD2. The V and J ends lost 0 bases and 0 bases, in that order; junction bases with no gene match: 8. The CDR3 runs 18 residues. Looked up from germline, CDR1 is DFQATT and CDR2 is SNEGSKA (reference sequence). CDR3 bases: TGCAGTGCTAGAGATCCCAGCGGGAGGGCTAACTCCTACAATGAGCAGTTCTTC. Amino acids: CSARDPSGRANSYNEQFF.

V usage is TRBV5-1 and J usage is TRBJ1-1; 10 positions match TRBD1. The trim removed 3 bases at V and 5 bases at J, leaving 10 bases unmatched. Germline V CDR1 and CDR2: SGHRS, YFSETQ. The CDR3 contains 16 residues. The CDR3 DNA is TGCGCCAGCAGCTACCACCCCGGGACAGGGGTTACTGAAGCTTTCTTT. Translated: CASSYHPGTGVTEAFF.

This clonotype was observed many times. V is TRBV7-2 and J is TRBJ1-3; unclear D gene. This CDR3 is built from 16 residues. Between the trimmed V and J ends, which lost 1 base and 4 bases, there was a span of 14 bases. Looked up from germline, CDR1 is SGHTA and CDR2 is FQGNSA. The CDR3 loop is CASSLVAALYGNTIYF. The DNA for the CDR3 is TGTGCCAGCAGCTTAGTTGCCGCCCTGTACGGAAACACCATATATTTT.

V gene TRBV7-2 combines with J gene TRBJ2-1; TRBD2 matches 11 bases. This CDR3 has 17 residues. The trim removed 5 bases at V and 0 bases at J, leaving 6 bases unmatched. Germline lookup yields CDR1 SGHTA and CDR2 FQGNSA. This chain's CDR3 is CASSPTSGSLSYNEQFF. CDR3 coding DNA: TGTGCCAGCAGCCCTACTAGCGGGAGTCTCTCCTACAATGAGCAGTTCTTC.

This clonotype was observed a handful of times. This rearrangement joins TRBV6-5 to TRBJ1-5; D might be TRBD1 (6 bases). Germline V gene lookup returns CDR1 MNHEY and CDR2 SVGAGI. This CDR3 is built from 12 residues. V was cut by 6 bases and J by 5 bases, with 8 bases left in between. CDR3 coding DNA: TGTGCCAGCAGAGGGGGTGATCAGCCCCAGCATTTT. Translating gives CASRGGDQPQHF.

This chain joins TRBV5-1 and TRBJ2-1, with 11 bases identical to TRBD2. The CDR3 contains 19 residues. Trimming cost V 4 bases and J 0 bases; bases outside gene matches: 12. CDR1 is SGHRS and CDR2 is YFSETQ in the germline V gene. The CDR3 reads CASSNGLAGLTSSYNEQFF. The CDR3 DNA reads TGCGCCAGCAGCAACGGACTAGCGGGCCTTACGAGCTCCTACAATGAGCAGTTCTTC.

The rearrangement links TRBV5-1 to TRBJ2-7; the D gene could be TRBD1 or TRBD2 (6 bases each). The CDR3 is made up of 14 amino acids. CDR1 SGHRS and CDR2 YFSETQ come from the germline V gene. V shed 6 bases and J shed 7 bases, with 20 bases lying between them. CDR3 sequence reads: CASTPRGGREEQYF. In DNA form, the CDR3 reads TGCGCCAGCACCCCGCGTGGGGGGCGGGAAGAGCAGTACTTC. Supplemented by reference TRBV5-1 and TRBJ2-7, the full variable domain reads KAGVTQTPRYLIKTRGQQVTLSCSPISGHRSVSWYQQTPGQGLQFLFEYFSETQRNKGNFPGRFSGRQFSNSRSEMNVSTLELGDSALYLCASTPRGGREEQYFGPGTRLTVT.

The chain uses TRBV3-1 and TRBJ2-2, with D possibly being TRBD1 (5 bases). Trimming took 0 bases from V and 2 from J, leaving 10 bases between them. The CDR3 loop spans 16 amino acids. Germline values: CDR1 LGHDT, CDR2 YNNKEL (reference sequence). DNA of the CDR3: TGTGCCAGCAGCCAAGATAGGACACAAAACACCGGGGAGCTGTTTTTT. Its protein is CASSQDRTQNTGELFF.

In this sample, this clonotype turned up many times. The gene calls are TRBV7-9 and TRBJ2-7; 7 bases map to TRBD1. V shed 5 bases and J 5 bases; nucleotides not matched to a gene: 18. Per the germline V gene, CDR1 is SEHNR and CDR2 is FQNEAQ (reference sequence). The CDR3 runs 17 residues. CDR3 loop: CASSGRSTGAPRDEQYF. CDR3 in DNA: TGTGCCAGCAGCGGACGGAGTACAGGGGCCCCTCGGGACGAGCAGTACTTC.

The J gene is TRBJ2-2, the V gene TRBV6-5, with D perhaps matching TRBD1 or TRBD2 (6 bases each). The ends were cut back, 0 bases at V and 15 bases at J, with 26 bases in the middle. Per germline, CDR1 MNHEY and CDR2 SVGAGI. The CDR3 contains 17 residues. The CDR3 coding sequence is TGTGCCAGCAGTTACTCGACTTGGGCAGGCCCGCCGGGGGCGGTGTTTTTT. Its translation is CASSYSTWAGPPGAVFF.

The chain employs TRBV9 and TRBJ1-5, with D unclear. Germline lookup yields CDR1 SGDLS and CDR2 YYNGEE. This CDR3 has 12 amino acids. V dropped 3 bases and J dropped 2 bases, with 3 bases sitting between them. CDR3 bases: TGTGCCAGCAGCGCGGGCAATCAGCCCCAGCATTTT. It specifies CASSAGNQPQHF.

The V and J genes are TRBV18 and TRBJ2-3, with D unclear. Germline V gene data show CDR1 as KGHSH and CDR2 as LQKENI. CDR3 length: 13 residues. The ends were cut back, 6 bases at V and 5 bases at J, with 12 bases in the middle. This CDR3 is CASSEVPGDTQYF. The CDR3 DNA is TGTGCCAGCTCCGAAGTCCCTGGAGATACGCAGTATTTT.

A remark on this clonotype: A much larger clone is a single base away; this may be a read error. This chain joins TRBV29-1 and TRBJ2-2; D is tentatively TRBD1 or TRBD2 (5 bases each). With 3 bases removed from V and 4 bases from J, the gap between germline ends came to 9 bases. CDR1 and CDR2 (germline): SQVTM, ANQGSEA. CDR3 length equals 13 residues. CDR3 amino acids: CSVDRAGTGELFF. CDR3 nucleotides: TGCAGCGTTGACAGGGCGGGCACCGGGGAGCTGTTTTTT.

This clonotype was counted at least ten times. The CDR3 reads CATSDSSNEQFF. In nucleotides, the CDR3 is TGTGCCACCAGCGACAGCTCCAATGAGCAGTTCTTC. The chain uses TRBV24-1 and TRBJ2-1; D may be TRBD1 (5 bases). With 7 bases removed from V and 6 bases from J, the gap between germline ends came to 9 bases. Germline V gene data show CDR1 as KGHDR and CDR2 as SFDVKD. The CDR3 totals 12 residues.

J is TRBJ2-3 and V is TRBV7-8; D remains ambiguous. The ends were cut back, 6 bases at V and 1 base at J, with 11 bases in the middle. The germline CDR1 and CDR2 sequences are SGHVS and FQNEAQ. The CDR3 spans 14 residues. The CDR3: CASRQYLGTDTQYF. CDR3 DNA: TGTGCCAGCAGGCAATACTTGGGCACAGATACGCAGTATTTT.

The chain uses TRBV5-5 and TRBJ2-2; tentatively, D is TRBD2 (5 bases). Germline V gene lookup returns CDR1 SGHKS and CDR2 YYEKEE (reference sequence). CDR3 length: 15 residues. The ends were cut back, 3 bases at V and 0 bases at J, with 9 bases in the middle. The CDR3 DNA follows: TGTGCCAGCAGCTACCGGGGAACGAACACCGGGGAGCTGTTTTTT. Protein product: CASSYRGTNTGELFF.